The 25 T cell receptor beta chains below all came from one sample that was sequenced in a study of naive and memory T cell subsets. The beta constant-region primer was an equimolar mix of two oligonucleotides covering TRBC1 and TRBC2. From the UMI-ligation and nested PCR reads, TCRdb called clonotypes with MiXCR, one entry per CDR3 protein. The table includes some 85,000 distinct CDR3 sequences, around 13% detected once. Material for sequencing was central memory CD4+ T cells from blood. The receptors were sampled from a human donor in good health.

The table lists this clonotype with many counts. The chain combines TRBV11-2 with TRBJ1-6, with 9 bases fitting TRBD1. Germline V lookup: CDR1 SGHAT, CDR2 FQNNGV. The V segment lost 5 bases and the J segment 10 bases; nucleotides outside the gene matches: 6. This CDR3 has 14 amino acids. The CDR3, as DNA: TGTGCCAGCAGCCCGGGACAGGGTGGCTCACCCCTCCACTTT. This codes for CASSPGQGGSPLHF.

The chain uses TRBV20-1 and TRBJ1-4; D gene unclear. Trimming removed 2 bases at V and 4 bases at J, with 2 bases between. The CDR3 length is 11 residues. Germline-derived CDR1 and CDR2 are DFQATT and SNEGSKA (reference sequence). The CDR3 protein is CSARLNEKLFF. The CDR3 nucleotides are TGCAGTGCTAGACTTAATGAAAAACTGTTTTTT.

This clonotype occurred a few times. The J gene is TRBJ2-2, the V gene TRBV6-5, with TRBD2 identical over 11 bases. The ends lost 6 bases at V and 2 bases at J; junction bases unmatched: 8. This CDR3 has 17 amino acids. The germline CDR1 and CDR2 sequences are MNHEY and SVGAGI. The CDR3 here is CASRKTSGRGNTGELFF. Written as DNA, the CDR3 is TGTGCCAGCAGAAAAACTAGCGGGAGAGGAAACACCGGGGAGCTGTTTTTT.

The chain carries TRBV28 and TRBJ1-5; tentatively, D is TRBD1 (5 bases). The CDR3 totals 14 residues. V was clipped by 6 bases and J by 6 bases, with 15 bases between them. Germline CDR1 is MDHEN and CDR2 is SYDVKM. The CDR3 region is CASRIGRGFQPQHF. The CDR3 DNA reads TGTGCCAGCAGAATCGGGCGGGGGTTTCAGCCCCAGCATTTT.

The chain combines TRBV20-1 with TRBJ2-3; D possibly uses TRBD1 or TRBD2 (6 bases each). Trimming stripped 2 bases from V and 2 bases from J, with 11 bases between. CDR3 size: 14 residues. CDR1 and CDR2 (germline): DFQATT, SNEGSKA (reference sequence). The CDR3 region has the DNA TGCAGTGCTAGAAGGGGGGTACTCACAGATACGCAGTATTTT. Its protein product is CSARRGVLTDTQYF.

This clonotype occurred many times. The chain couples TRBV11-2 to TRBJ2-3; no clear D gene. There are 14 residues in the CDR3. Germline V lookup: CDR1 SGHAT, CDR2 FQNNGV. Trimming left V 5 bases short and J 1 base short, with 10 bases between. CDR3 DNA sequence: TGTGCCAGCAGCCCGCAGTTTGGCACAGATACGCAGTATTTT. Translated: CASSPQFGTDTQYF.

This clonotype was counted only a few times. The CDR3 region is CASSIGTGYGYTF. CDR3 coding DNA: TGTGCCAGCAGCATTGGGACAGGCTATGGCTACACCTTC. The rearrangement joins TRBV9 to TRBJ1-2; TRBD1 aligns across 8 bases. The V segment lost 4 bases and the J segment 4 bases; nucleotides outside the gene matches: 3. This CDR3 is 13 amino acids long. The V gene's germline CDR1 is SGDLS and CDR2 YYNGEE.

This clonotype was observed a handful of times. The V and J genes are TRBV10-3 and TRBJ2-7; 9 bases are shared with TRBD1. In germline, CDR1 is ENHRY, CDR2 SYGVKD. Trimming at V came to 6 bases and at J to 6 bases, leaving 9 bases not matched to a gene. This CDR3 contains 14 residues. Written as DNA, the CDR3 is TGTGCCATCAGCGGCCCGGGACAGGGTTCCGAGCAGTACTTC. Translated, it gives CAISGPGQGSEQYF.

CDR3 sequence reads: CAISESNNYQPQHF. CDR3 sequence (DNA): TGTGCCATCAGTGAGTCAAACAATTATCAGCCCCAGCATTTT. This chain connects TRBV10-3 to TRBJ1-5, with no clear D. Germline CDR1 and CDR2: ENHRY and SYGVKD. CDR3 length: 14 amino acids. The ends were cut back, 0 bases at V and 5 bases at J, with 8 bases in the middle.

The CDR3 sequence is CASSGGAAGRGTDTQYF. The CDR3 nucleotides are TGCGCCAGCAGCGGGGGCGCGGCCGGGAGGGGCACAGATACGCAGTATTTT. The rearrangement uses TRBV5-1 and TRBJ2-3; TRBD2 matches 8 bases. The CDR3 extends over 17 amino acids. Trimming removed 4 bases from V and 1 base from J; junction bases left unmatched: 11. The germline V gene encodes CDR1 SGHRS and CDR2 YFSETQ.

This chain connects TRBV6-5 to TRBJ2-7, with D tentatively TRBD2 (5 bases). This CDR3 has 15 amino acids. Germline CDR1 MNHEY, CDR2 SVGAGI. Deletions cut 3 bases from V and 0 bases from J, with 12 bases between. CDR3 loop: CASSYPSRGSYEQYF. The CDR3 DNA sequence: TGTGCCAGCAGTTATCCCAGTCGGGGCTCCTACGAGCAGTACTTC.

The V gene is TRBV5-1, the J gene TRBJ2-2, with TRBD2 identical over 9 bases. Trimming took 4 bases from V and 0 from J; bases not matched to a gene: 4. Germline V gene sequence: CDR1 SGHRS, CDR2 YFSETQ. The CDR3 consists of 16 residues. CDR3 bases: TGCGCCAGCAGCGCCGGGACTAGCTCGAACACCGGGGAGCTGTTTTTT. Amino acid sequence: CASSAGTSSNTGELFF.

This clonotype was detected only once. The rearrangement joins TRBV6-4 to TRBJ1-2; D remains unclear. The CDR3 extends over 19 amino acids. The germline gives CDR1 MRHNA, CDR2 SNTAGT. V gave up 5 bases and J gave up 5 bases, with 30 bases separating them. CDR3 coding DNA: TGTGCCAGCAGTTTTAGCCCCAACCCCTGGCGGGTAATCGAATATGGCTACACCTTC. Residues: CASSFSPNPWRVIEYGYTF.

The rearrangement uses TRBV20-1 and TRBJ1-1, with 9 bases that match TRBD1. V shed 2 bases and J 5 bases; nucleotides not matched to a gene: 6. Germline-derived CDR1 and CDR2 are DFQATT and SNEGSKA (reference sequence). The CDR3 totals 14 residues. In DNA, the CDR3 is TGCAGTGCTAGACTCCGGGACAGGGTTACTGAAGCTTTCTTT. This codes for CSARLRDRVTEAFF.

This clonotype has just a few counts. CDR3: CASSTPRRYYNEQFF. For the CDR3, the DNA is TGTGCCAGCAGCACCCCAAGGAGGTATTACAATGAGCAGTTCTTC. The J gene is TRBJ2-1, the V gene TRBV11-2; possibly TRBD2 for D (5 bases). Germline CDR1 and CDR2: SGHAT and FQNNGV. V dropped 5 bases and J dropped 4 bases, with 15 bases sitting between them. The CDR3 contains 15 residues.

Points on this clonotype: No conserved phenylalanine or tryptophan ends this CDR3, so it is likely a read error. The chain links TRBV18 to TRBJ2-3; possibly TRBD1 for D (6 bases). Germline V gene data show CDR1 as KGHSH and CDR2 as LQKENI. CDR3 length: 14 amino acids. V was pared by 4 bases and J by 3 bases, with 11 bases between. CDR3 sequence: CASSQGVPTDTQYI. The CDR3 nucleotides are TGTGCCAGCTCACAGGGGGTCCCGACAGATACGCAGTATATT.

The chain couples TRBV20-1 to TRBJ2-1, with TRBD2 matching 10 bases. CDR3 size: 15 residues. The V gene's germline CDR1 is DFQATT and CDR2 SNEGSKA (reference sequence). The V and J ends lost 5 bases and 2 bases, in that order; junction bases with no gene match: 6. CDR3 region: CSAGGLAGAYNEQFF. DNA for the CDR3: TGCAGTGCTGGTGGCCTAGCGGGAGCCTACAATGAGCAGTTCTTC.

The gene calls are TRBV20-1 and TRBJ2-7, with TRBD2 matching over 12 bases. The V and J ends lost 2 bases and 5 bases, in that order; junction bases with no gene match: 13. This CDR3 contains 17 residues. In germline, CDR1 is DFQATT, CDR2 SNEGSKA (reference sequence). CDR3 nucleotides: TGCAGTGCTAGAAATCTACGACTAGCGGGGGCAGCGGACGAGCAGTACTTC. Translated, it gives CSARNLRLAGAADEQYF.

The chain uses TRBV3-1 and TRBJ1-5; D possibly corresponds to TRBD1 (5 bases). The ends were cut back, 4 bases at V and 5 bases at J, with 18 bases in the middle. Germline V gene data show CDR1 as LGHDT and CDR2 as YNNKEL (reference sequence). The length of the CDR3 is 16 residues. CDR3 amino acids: CASSRGLGERHQPQHF. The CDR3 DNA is TGTGCCAGCAGCCGGGGGTTGGGGGAGCGCCATCAGCCCCAGCATTTT.

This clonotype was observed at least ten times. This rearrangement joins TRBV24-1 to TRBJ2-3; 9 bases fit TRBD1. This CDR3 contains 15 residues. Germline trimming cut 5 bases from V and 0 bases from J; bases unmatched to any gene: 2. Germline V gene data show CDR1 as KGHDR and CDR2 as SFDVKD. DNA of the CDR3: TGTGCCACCAGTGTGGGACAGGGCAGCACAGATACGCAGTATTTT. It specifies CATSVGQGSTDTQYF.

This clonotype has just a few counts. CDR3 nucleotide sequence: TGTGCCAGTAGTGACCGAACAGGGGGTAACTATGGCTACACCTTC. This translates into CASSDRTGGNYGYTF. The rearrangement links TRBV19 to TRBJ1-2, with 8 positions matching TRBD1. This CDR3 contains 15 residues. Germline loops: CDR1 LNHDA, CDR2 SQIVND (reference sequence). The trim removed 5 bases at V and 1 base at J, leaving 6 bases unmatched.

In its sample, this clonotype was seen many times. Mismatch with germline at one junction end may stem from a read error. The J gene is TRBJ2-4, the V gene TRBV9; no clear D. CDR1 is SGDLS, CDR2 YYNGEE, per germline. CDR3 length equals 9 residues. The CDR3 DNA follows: TGTGCCAGCAGCGCCCTAACGCACTTC. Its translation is CASSALTHF.

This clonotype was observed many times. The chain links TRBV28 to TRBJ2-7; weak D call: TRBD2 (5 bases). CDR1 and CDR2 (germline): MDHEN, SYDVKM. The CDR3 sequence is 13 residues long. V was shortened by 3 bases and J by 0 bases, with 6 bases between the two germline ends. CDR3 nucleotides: TGTGCCAGCAGTTTGGGGAGCTCCTACGAGCAGTACTTC. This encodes CASSLGSSYEQYF.

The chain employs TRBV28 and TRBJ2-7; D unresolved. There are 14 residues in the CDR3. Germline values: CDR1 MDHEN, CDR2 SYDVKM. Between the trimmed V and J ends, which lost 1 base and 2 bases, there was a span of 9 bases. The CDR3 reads CASSLSRLPYEQYF. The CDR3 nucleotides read TGTGCCAGCAGTTTATCACGCCTCCCCTACGAGCAGTACTTC.

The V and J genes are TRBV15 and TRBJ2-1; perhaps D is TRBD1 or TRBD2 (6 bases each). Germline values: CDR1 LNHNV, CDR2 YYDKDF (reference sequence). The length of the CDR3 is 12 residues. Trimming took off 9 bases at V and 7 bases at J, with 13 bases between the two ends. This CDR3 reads CATVRGANEQFF. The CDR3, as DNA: TGTGCCACTGTAAGGGGGGCAAATGAGCAGTTCTTC. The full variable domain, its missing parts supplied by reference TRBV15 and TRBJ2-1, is DAMVIQNPRYQVTQFGKPVTLSCSQTLNHNVMYWYQQKSSQAPKLLFHYYDKDFNNEADTPDNFQSRRPNTSFCFLDIRSPGLGDTAMYLCATVRGANEQFFGPGTRLTVL.